The 21 T cell receptor beta chains presented below share a single source sample, sequenced in a study of T-cell reconstitution after alpha-beta-depleted transplantation in children. Preparing the TCRbeta library involved the use of unique molecular identifiers. TCRdb called the PCR reads again in MiXCR, with one record for every CDR3 protein. The repertoire holds approximately 130,000 distinct CDR3 sequences, with approximately 8.7% as singletons. The sample here was PBMCs, mostly from graft donor cells, taken 180 days after TCRalphabeta/CD19-depleted stem cell transplant. The receptors derive from a girl younger than two who had a stem cell transplant for combined immunodeficiency, so the T cells may come from the graft donor.

This sequence joins TRBV12-3 or TRBV12-4 and TRBJ2-1, with D tentatively TRBD1 (5 bases). This CDR3 is 13 amino acids long. V was clipped by 3 bases and J by 6 bases, with 9 bases between them. Here the CDR3 reads CASSLTVTNEQFF. The CDR3 DNA follows: TGTGCCAGCAGTTTGACAGTCACCAATGAGCAGTTCTTC.

V usage is TRBV20-1 and J usage is TRBJ2-1, with 9 nucleotides matching TRBD2. J was trimmed by 5 bases and V by 0 bases; bases with no gene match: 2. Germline assignment: CDR1 DFQATT and CDR2 SNEGSKA (reference sequence). This CDR3 has 14 residues. The CDR3 sequence is CSARERLADNEQFF. The DNA for the CDR3 is TGCAGTGCTAGAGAGCGACTAGCGGACAATGAGCAGTTCTTC.

This clonotype was counted between two and nine times. The chain has TRBV7-6 and TRBJ2-7; 7 bases match TRBD1. Germline CDR1 reads SGHVS; CDR2 reads FNYEAQ. J gave up 5 bases and V 6 bases, and 10 bases lay outside the gene matches. The CDR3 is 14 residues long. Here the CDR3 reads CASSQRQGINEQYF. The DNA of the CDR3 is TGTGCCAGCAGTCAACGACAGGGTATCAACGAGCAGTACTTC.

This clonotype was seen many times. The chain carries TRBV10-3 and TRBJ2-3, with 13 bases lining up with TRBD2. The V and J ends lost 8 bases and 4 bases, in that order; junction bases with no gene match: 9. The CDR3 covers 16 residues. CDR1 and CDR2 (germline): ENHRY, SYGVKD. CDR3 sequence: CAIEYGTSGVPDTQYF. Here the CDR3 DNA reads TGTGCCATCGAATACGGGACTAGCGGGGTCCCAGATACGCAGTATTTT.

This chain links TRBV28 with TRBJ2-1; D uncertain. The CDR3 is made up of 12 amino acids. The ends were cut back, 5 bases at V and 14 bases at J, with 16 bases in the middle. CDR1 is MDHEN and CDR2 is SYDVKM in the germline V gene. This chain's CDR3 is CASSPVQAAEFF. The CDR3 coding sequence is TGTGCCAGCAGTCCCGTCCAGGCGGCGGAGTTCTTC.

This clonotype has a count of ten or more. The rearrangement uses TRBV20-1 and TRBJ1-5; tentatively, D is TRBD1 (6 bases). V was shortened by 7 bases and J by 5 bases, with 18 bases between the two germline ends. Per the germline V gene, CDR1 is DFQATT and CDR2 is SNEGSKA (reference sequence). The CDR3 is 14 residues long. This CDR3 is CSVPRAGADQPQHF. DNA of the CDR3: TGCAGTGTCCCGAGGGCAGGGGCAGATCAGCCCCAGCATTTT.

V and J are TRBV12-3 or TRBV12-4 and TRBJ1-1, with D uncertain. The CDR3 loop spans 14 amino acids. The V end was cut by 1 base, the J end by 5 bases, with 11 bases between. CDR3 coding DNA: TGTGCCAGCAGTTTAGGGGCATCGAAAACTGAAGCTTTCTTT. It encodes CASSLGASKTEAFF.

This clonotype was seen many times. The gene calls are TRBV5-6 and TRBJ2-2; 8 positions match TRBD2. The CDR3 is 14 residues long. The germline gives CDR1 SGHDT, CDR2 YYEEEE. Germline trimming cut 3 bases from V and 5 bases from J; bases unmatched to any gene: 3. The CDR3 reads CASSSGGLTGELFF. The CDR3 nucleotides are TGTGCCAGCAGCTCGGGGGGGCTAACCGGGGAGCTGTTTTTT.

In its sample, this clonotype was seen a few times. This chain uses TRBV29-1 with TRBJ1-4; possibly TRBD1 for D (6 bases). CDR1 and CDR2 from the germline V gene are SQVTM and ANQGSEA. The V end was cut by 3 bases, the J end by 5 bases, with 10 bases between. This CDR3 region has 13 residues. CDR3 DNA: TGCAGCGTTGAGTCAGGGGAAAATGAAAAACTGTTTTTT. Translated, it gives CSVESGENEKLFF.

The gene calls are TRBV20-1 and TRBJ2-7; D is unclear. This CDR3 has 11 residues. Between the trimmed V and J ends, which lost 2 bases and 0 bases, there was a span of 2 bases. Germline loops: CDR1 DFQATT, CDR2 SNEGSKA (reference sequence). The CDR3 DNA is TGCAGTGCTAGAATCTCCTACGAGCAGTACTTC. It specifies CSARISYEQYF.

The sample holds a few counts of this clonotype. The chain joins TRBV7-2 to TRBJ2-5; the D gene is possibly TRBD1 (5 bases). Germline assignment: CDR1 SGHTA and CDR2 FQGNSA. This CDR3 spans 15 amino acids. Trimming left V 6 bases short and J 4 bases short, with 18 bases between. In DNA, the CDR3 is TGTGCCAGCAGACTCCAGGTGGGGCAAAGAGAGACCCAGTACTTC. It translates to CASRLQVGQRETQYF. The full variable domain, with the rest looked up from reference TRBV7-2 and TRBJ2-5, is GAGVSQSPSNKVTEKGKDVELRCDPISGHTALYWYRQSLGQGLEFLIYFQGNSAPDKSGLPSDRFSAERTGGSVSTLTIQRTQQEDSAVYLCASRLQVGQRETQYFGPGTRLLVL.

V usage is TRBV2 and J usage is TRBJ1-2, with D possibly matching TRBD1 (5 bases). The germline CDR1 and CDR2 sequences are SNHLY and FYNNEI. CDR3 length: 10 amino acids. Trimming shortened V by 5 bases and J by 8 bases, and 6 bases separated the two germline ends. The CDR3 is CASSTGGYTF. The CDR3 nucleotides are TGTGCCAGCAGTACAGGCGGCTACACCTTC.

This chain joins TRBV10-3 and TRBJ1-3; D is unresolved. V lost 0 bases, J lost 9 bases, and 6 bases lay in between. In germline, CDR1 is ENHRY, CDR2 SYGVKD. The CDR3 consists of 12 residues. CDR3 amino acids: CAISESPTTIYF. CDR3 DNA: TGTGCCATCAGTGAGTCTCCAACCACCATATATTTT.

The gene calls are TRBV12-3 or TRBV12-4 and TRBJ2-3; 14 bases are a match to TRBD2. The CDR3 spans 17 residues. The CDR3 DNA sequence: TGTACCCTCAGCCCCCAGACTAGCGGGGGGGCCGGAGATACGCAGTATTTT. Its protein is CTLSPQTSGGAGDTQYF.

This clonotype was seen more than once but under ten times. The V call is TRBV18, the J call TRBJ1-1; D is ambiguous. Germline V gene data show CDR1 as KGHSH and CDR2 as LQKENI. The V end lost 0 bases, the J end lost 2 bases, and 10 bases lay between the germline ends. The CDR3 loop spans 15 amino acids. This CDR3 reads CASSPPEKRNTEAFF. In nucleotides, the CDR3 is TGTGCCAGCTCACCACCGGAGAAGCGTAACACTGAAGCTTTCTTT.

This clonotype occurred many times. V gene TRBV20-1 combines with J gene TRBJ2-7; 12 positions agree with TRBD2. Germline CDR1 is DFQATT and CDR2 is SNEGSKA (reference sequence). The CDR3 spans 18 residues. The ends lost 0 bases at V and 3 bases at J; junction bases unmatched: 12. The CDR3 nucleotides read TGCAGTGCTAGAGATCCCCGGGCTAGCGGGGGGGCGGGCTACGAGCAGTACTTC. Translation gives CSARDPRASGGAGYEQYF.

With respect to this clonotype: This may be a read error: a much more frequent sequence differs by one nucleotide. The rearrangement uses TRBV20-1 and TRBJ1-1, with D maybe TRBD1 (6 bases). The CDR3 totals 15 residues. Trimming left V 0 bases short and J 3 bases short, with 14 bases between. Per the germline V gene, CDR1 is DFQATT and CDR2 is SNEGSKA (reference sequence). The CDR3 loop reads CSARDHNREHTEAFF. The CDR3 DNA follows: TGCAGTGCTAGAGATCATAACAGGGAGCACACTGAAGCTTTCTTT.

The chain uses TRBV28 and TRBJ2-3; possibly TRBD1 for D (6 bases). The germline V and J ends were trimmed by 3 bases and 3 bases, with 13 bases remaining between them. The CDR3 contains 15 residues. From germline, CDR1 is MDHEN and CDR2 SYDVKM. CDR3 amino acids: CASSLRSRGTDTQYF. Here the CDR3 DNA reads TGTGCCAGCAGTTTGAGGAGTAGGGGGACAGATACGCAGTATTTT.

The V call is TRBV20-1, the J call TRBJ2-7; 8 nucleotides align to TRBD1. The trim removed 5 bases at V and 6 bases at J, leaving 9 bases unmatched. This CDR3 is 13 amino acids long. Germline loops: CDR1 DFQATT, CDR2 SNEGSKA (reference sequence). This CDR3 reads CSALRTGSGEQYF. The CDR3, as DNA: TGCAGTGCTCTAAGGACAGGGTCGGGCGAGCAGTACTTC.

This clonotype has only a few counts. The genes are TRBV6-1 and TRBJ2-7; D ambiguous. V dropped 6 bases and J dropped 2 bases, with 11 bases sitting between them. Germline loops: CDR1 MNHNS, CDR2 SASEGT. This CDR3 has 13 residues. The CDR3 region has the DNA TGTGCCAGCAGACTGGGCAGCACCTACGAGCAGTACTTC. Translated, it gives CASRLGSTYEQYF.

This clonotype was seen a handful of times. The CDR3 nucleotides read TGCGCCAGCAGCTTGGGCCCGTCGCAGAGCTCCTACAATGAGCAGTTCTTC. Translation: CASSLGPSQSSYNEQFF. This chain uses TRBV5-1 with TRBJ2-1; no definite D call. V was trimmed by 0 bases and J by 0 bases, leaving 13 bases between them. CDR3 length: 17 residues. Germline CDR1 and CDR2: SGHRS and YFSETQ.